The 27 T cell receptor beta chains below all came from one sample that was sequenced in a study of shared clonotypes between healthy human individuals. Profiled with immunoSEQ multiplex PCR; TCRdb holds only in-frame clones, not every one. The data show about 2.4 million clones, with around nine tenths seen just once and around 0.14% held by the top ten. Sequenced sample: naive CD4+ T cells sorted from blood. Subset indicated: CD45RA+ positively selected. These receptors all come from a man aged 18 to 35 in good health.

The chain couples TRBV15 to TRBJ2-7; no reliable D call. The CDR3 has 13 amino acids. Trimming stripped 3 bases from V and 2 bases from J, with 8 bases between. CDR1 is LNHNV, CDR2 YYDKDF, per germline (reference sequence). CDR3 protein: CATSSNSPYEQYF. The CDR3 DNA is TGTGCCACCAGCAGCAACAGCCCCTACGAGCAGTACTTC. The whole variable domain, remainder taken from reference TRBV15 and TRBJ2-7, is DAMVIQNPRYQVTQFGKPVTLSCSQTLNHNVMYWYQQKSSQAPKLLFHYYDKDFNNEADTPDNFQSRRPNTSFCFLDIRSPGLGDTAMYLCATSSNSPYEQYFGPGTRLTVT.

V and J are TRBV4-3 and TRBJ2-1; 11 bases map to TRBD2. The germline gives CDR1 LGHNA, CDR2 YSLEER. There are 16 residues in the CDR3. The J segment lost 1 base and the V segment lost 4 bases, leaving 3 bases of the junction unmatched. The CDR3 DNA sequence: TGCGCCAGCAGCCGGGGACTAGCGGTTTCCTACAATGAGCAGTTCTTC. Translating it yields CASSRGLAVSYNEQFF.

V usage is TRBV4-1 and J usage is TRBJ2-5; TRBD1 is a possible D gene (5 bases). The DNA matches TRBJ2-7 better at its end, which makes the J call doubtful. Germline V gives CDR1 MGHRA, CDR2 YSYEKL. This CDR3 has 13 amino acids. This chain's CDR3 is CASSQDPGNEQYF. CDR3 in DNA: TGCGCCAGCAGCCAGGATCCAGGGAACGAGCAGTACTTC.

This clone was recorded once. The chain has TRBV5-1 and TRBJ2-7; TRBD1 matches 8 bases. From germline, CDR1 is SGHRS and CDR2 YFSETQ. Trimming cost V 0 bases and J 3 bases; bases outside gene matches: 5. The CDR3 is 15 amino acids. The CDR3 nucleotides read TGCGCCAGCAGCTTGGACACCGGACAGGGCTACGAGCAGTACTTC. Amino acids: CASSLDTGQGYEQYF.

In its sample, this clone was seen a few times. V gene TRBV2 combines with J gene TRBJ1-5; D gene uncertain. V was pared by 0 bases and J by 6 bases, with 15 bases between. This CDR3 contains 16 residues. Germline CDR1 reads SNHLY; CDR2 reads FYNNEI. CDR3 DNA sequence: TGTGCCAGCAGTGAAGCCCGAGTCCCAAACGGTCAGCCCCAGCATTTT. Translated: CASSEARVPNGQPQHF. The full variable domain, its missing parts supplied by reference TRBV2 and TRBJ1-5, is EPEVTQTPSHQVTQMGQEVILRCVPISNHLYFYWYRQILGQKVEFLVSFYNNEISEKSEIFDDQFSVERPDGSNFTLKIRSTKLEDSAMYFCASSEARVPNGQPQHFGDGTRLSIL.

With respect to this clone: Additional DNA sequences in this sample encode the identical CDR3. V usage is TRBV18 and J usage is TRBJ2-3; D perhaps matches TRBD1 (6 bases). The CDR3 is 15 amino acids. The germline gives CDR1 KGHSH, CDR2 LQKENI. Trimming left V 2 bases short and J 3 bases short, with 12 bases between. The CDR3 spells CASSPLAGATDTQYF. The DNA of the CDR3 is TGTGCCAGCTCACCATTGGCAGGGGCGACAGATACGCAGTATTTT.

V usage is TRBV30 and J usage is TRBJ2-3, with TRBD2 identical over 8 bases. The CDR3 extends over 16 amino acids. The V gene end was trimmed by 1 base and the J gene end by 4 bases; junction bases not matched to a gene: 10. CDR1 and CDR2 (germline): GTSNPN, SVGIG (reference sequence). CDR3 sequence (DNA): TGTGCCTGGAGTGGGAAGGCGGGAGGAGCCCCAGATACGCAGTATTTT. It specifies CAWSGKAGGAPDTQYF.

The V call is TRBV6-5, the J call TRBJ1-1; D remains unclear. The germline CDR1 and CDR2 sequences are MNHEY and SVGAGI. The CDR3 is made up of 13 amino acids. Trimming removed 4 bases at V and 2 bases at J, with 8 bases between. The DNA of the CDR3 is TGTGCCAGCAGTTTAAGCGGAAACACTGAAGCTTTCTTT. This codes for CASSLSGNTEAFF.

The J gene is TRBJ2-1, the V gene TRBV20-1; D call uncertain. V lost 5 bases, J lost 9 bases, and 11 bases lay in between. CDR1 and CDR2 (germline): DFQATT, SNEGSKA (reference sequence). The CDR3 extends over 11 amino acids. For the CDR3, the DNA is TGCAGTGCTCTAGTGGTGGGTGAGCAGTTCTTC. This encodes CSALVVGEQFF.

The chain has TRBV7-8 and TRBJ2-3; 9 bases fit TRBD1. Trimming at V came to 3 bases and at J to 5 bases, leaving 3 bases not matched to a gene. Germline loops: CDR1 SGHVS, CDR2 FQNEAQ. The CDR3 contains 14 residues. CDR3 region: CASSLDRGEDTQYF. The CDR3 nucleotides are TGTGCCAGCAGCTTGGACAGGGGAGAAGATACGCAGTATTTT. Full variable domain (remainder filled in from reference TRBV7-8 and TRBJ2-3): GAGVSQSPRYKVAKRGQDVALRCDPISGHVSLFWYQQALGQGPEFLTYFQNEAQLDKSGLPSDRFFAERPEGSVSTLKIQRTQQEDSAVYLCASSLDRGEDTQYFGPGTRLTVL.

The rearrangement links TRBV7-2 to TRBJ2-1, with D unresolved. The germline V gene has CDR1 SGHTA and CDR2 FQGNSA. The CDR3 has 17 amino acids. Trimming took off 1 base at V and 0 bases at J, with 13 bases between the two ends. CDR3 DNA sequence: TGTGCCAGCAGCTTAGTTTTCGTGGCAGACTCCTACAATGAGCAGTTCTTC. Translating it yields CASSLVFVADSYNEQFF.

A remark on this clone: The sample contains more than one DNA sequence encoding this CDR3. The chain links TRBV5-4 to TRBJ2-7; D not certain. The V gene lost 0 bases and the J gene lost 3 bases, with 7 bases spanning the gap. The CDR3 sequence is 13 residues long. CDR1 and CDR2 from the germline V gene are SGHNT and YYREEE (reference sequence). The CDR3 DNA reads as TGTGCCAGCAGCTTGGGGCAGAGCTACGAGCAGTACTTC. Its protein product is CASSLGQSYEQYF.

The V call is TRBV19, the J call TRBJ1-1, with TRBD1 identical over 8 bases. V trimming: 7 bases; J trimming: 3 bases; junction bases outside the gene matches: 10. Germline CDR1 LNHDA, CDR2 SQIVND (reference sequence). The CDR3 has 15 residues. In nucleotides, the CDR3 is TGTGCCAGTAACCCGACAGGGGTGAGGGACACTGAAGCTTTCTTT. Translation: CASNPTGVRDTEAFF.

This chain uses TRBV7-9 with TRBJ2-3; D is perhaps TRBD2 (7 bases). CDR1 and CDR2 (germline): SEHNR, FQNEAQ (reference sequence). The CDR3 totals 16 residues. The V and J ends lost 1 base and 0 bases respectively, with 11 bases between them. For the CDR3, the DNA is TGTGCCAGCAGCTTAGTGGCGGGGGCTAGCACAGATACGCAGTATTTT. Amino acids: CASSLVAGASTDTQYF. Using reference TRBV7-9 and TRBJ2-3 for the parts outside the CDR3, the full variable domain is DTGVSQNPRHKITKRGQNVTFRCDPISEHNRLYWYRQTLGQGPEFLTYFQNEAQLEKSRLLSDRFSAERPKGSFSTLEIQRTEQGDSAMYLCASSLVAGASTDTQYFGPGTRLTVL.

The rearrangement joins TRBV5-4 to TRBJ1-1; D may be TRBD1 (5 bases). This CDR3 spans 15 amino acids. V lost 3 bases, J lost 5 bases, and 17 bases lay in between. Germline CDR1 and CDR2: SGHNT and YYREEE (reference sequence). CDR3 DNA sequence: TGTGCCAGCAGCTCGAAAGGAGAGGGGAGAACTGAAGCTTTCTTT. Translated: CASSSKGEGRTEAFF.

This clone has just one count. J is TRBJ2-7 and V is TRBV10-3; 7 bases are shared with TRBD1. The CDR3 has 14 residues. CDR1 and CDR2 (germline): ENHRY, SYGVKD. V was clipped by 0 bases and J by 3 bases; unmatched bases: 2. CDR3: CAISESTGIYEQYF. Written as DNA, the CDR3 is TGTGCCATCAGTGAGTCGACAGGGATCTACGAGCAGTACTTC.

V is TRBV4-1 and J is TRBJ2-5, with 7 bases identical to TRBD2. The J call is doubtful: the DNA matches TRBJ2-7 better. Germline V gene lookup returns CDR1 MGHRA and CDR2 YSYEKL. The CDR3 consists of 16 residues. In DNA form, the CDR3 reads TGCGCCAGCAGCCAAGGAGCACTAGCGACCTCCTACGAGCAGTACTTC. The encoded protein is CASSQGALATSYEQYF.

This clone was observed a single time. CDR3: CASTPGLAGGRRVGELFF. The CDR3 nucleotides read TGTGCCAGTACCCCGGGACTAGCGGGGGGGCGCCGGGTCGGGGAGCTGTTTTTT. The chain recombines TRBV19 with TRBJ2-2; TRBD2 matches at 16 bases. This CDR3 comprises 18 residues. Losses at the gene ends were 7 bases for V and 7 bases for J; bases not matched to a gene: 12. Germline assignment: CDR1 LNHDA and CDR2 SQIVND (reference sequence).

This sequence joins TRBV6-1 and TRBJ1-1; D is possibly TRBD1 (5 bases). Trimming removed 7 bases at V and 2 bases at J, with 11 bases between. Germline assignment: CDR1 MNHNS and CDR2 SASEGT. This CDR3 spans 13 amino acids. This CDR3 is CASIYGGNTEAFF. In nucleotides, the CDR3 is TGTGCCAGCATTTATGGGGGTAACACTGAAGCTTTCTTT.

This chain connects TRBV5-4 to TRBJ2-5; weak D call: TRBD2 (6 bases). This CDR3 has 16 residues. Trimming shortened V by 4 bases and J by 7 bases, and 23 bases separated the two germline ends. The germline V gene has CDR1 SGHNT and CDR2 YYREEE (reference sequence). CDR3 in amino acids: CASSPSGVALEGTQYF. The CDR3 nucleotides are TGTGCCAGCAGCCCCTCCGGGGTAGCCCTGGAGGGGACCCAGTACTTC. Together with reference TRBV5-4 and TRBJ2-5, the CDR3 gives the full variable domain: ETGVTQSPTHLIKTRGQQVTLRCSSQSGHNTVSWYQQALGQGPQFIFQYYREEENGRGNFPPRFSGLQFPNYSSELNVNALELDDSALYLCASSPSGVALEGTQYFGPGTRLLVL.

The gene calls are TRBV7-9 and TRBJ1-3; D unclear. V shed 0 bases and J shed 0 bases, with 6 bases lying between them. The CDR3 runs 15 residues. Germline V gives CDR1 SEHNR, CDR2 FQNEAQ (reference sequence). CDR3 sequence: CASSLAANSGNTIYF. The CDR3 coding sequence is TGTGCCAGCAGCTTAGCAGCCAACTCTGGAAACACCATATATTTT.

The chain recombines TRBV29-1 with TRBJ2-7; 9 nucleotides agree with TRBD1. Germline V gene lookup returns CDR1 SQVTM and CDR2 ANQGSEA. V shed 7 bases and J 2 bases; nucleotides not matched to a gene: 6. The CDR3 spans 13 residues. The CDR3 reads CSGAGTGPYEQYF. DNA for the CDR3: TGCAGCGGAGCCGGGACAGGGCCCTACGAGCAGTACTTC.

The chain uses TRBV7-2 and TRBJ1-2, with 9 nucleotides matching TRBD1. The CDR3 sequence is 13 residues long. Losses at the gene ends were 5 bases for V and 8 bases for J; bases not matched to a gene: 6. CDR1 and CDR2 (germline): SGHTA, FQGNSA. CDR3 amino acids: CASSIGTGKGYTF. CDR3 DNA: TGTGCCAGCAGCATCGGGACAGGGAAAGGCTACACCTTC. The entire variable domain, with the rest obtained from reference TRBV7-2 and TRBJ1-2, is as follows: GAGVSQSPSNKVTEKGKDVELRCDPISGHTALYWYRQSLGQGLEFLIYFQGNSAPDKSGLPSDRFSAERTGGSVSTLTIQRTQQEDSAVYLCASSIGTGKGYTFGSGTRLTVV.

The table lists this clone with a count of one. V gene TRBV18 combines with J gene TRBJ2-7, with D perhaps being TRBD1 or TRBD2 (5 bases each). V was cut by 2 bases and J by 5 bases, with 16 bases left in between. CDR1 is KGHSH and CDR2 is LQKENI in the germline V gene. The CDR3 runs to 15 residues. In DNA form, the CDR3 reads TGTGCCAGCTCACCATGGGCAGGGCAGGGAGACGAGCAGTACTTC. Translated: CASSPWAGQGDEQYF.

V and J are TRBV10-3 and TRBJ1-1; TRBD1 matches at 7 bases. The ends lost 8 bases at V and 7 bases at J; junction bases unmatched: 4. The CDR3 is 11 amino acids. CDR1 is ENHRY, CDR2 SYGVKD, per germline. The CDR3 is CAILQGSEAFF. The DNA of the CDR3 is TGTGCCATCCTACAGGGGAGTGAAGCTTTCTTT.

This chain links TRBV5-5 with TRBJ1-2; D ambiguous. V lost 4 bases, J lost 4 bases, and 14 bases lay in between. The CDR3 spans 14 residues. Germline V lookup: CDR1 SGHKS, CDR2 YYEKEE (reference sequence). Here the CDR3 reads CASSTGGVPYGYTF. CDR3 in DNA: TGTGCCAGCAGCACCGGCGGGGTGCCCTATGGCTACACCTTC.

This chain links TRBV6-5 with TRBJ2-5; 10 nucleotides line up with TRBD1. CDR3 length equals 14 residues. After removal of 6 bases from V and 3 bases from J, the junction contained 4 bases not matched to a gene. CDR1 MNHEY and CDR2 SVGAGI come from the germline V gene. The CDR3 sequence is CASSRQGAKETQYF. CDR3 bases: TGTGCCAGCAGCCGACAGGGGGCGAAAGAGACCCAGTACTTC.